This TCR beta chain came from a study of control samples from healthy donors and cancer patients. Assay: immunoSEQ multiplex PCR; the TCRdb copy retains only in-frame clones and omits some. The profile shows roughly 60,000 clones, 94% of them singletons. A remark on this clone: Its ends do not fully match the called genes, so a read error is possible.

This TCR derives from a young man in good health. The sample comprised blood.

CDR3 DNA: TGTGCAAGTAACCGGGACAGGGCCTTCTCTGGAAACACCATATATTTT. Translation gives CASNRDRAFSGNTIYF. This chain uses TRBV19 with TRBJ1-3, with TRBD1 identical over 9 bases. This CDR3 has 16 residues. In germline, CDR1 is LNHDA, CDR2 SQIVND (reference sequence).